Below are 32 T cell receptor beta chains sequenced from a single sample in a study of response to subunit inactivated influenza vaccine. TCRdb passed the RT-PCR reads through MiXCR, listing each CDR3 protein once. The data contain about 780,000 distinct CDR3 sequences, 15% to 20% of them seen just once; the ten biggest clones take up roughly a tenth. The source was PBMCs from blood, collected around 5 days after vaccination. The receptor set was obtained from a man aged 45-60 years who received an inactivated influenza vaccine.

This clonotype was seen a few times. V usage is TRBV6-5 and J usage is TRBJ1-4; D might be TRBD1 (6 bases). V lost 2 bases and J 2 bases, leaving 12 bases between the germline ends. The CDR3 extends over 16 amino acids. CDR1 is MNHEY, CDR2 SVGAGI, per germline. CDR3 nucleotide sequence: TGTGCCAGCAGTTACCTTTCAGGGGCGACTAATGAAAAACTGTTTTTT. Protein product: CASSYLSGATNEKLFF.

The sample holds a few counts of this clonotype. The CDR3 nucleotides read TGCAGTGCTGCCCGGGACGGTAGAGAGACCCAGTACTTC. Translating it yields CSAARDGRETQYF. The chain recombines TRBV20-1 with TRBJ2-5; D may be TRBD1 or TRBD2 (5 bases each). This CDR3 has 13 amino acids. V shed 5 bases and J shed 4 bases, with 14 bases lying between them. Germline V lookup: CDR1 DFQATT, CDR2 SNEGSKA (reference sequence).

V usage is TRBV9 and J usage is TRBJ2-1; D call uncertain. V lost 0 bases and J 6 bases, leaving 16 bases between the germline ends. The CDR3 loop spans 16 amino acids. Germline lookup yields CDR1 SGDLS and CDR2 YYNGEE. CDR3 DNA: TGTGCCAGCAGCGTAGTCCTAGGTGCACTTCTCAATGAGCAGTTCTTC. Its translation is CASSVVLGALLNEQFF.

This clonotype appeared a few times. V gene TRBV7-2 combines with J gene TRBJ2-7, with TRBD1 matching over 7 bases. With 0 bases clipped from V and 2 bases from J, the junction kept 4 bases outside the gene matches. The germline V gene encodes CDR1 SGHTA and CDR2 FQGNSA. This CDR3 has 15 residues. The CDR3 loop is CASSLAGQTAYEQYF. In DNA form, the CDR3 reads TGTGCCAGCAGCTTAGCGGGACAGACCGCCTACGAGCAGTACTTC.

This clonotype was detected a few times. The rearrangement joins TRBV20-1 to TRBJ1-5, with 7 bases lining up with TRBD1. The CDR3 runs to 15 residues. Germline values: CDR1 DFQATT, CDR2 SNEGSKA (reference sequence). V dropped 6 bases and J dropped 4; count of bases not matched to a gene: 12. In nucleotides, the CDR3 is TGCAGTGCGGGTGTCAGGGGGAACCTTAATCAGCCCCAGCATTTT. Its translation: CSAGVRGNLNQPQHF.

This clonotype was counted a few times. The gene calls are TRBV20-1 and TRBJ2-3; unclear D gene. The CDR3 is 13 amino acids. Germline V gene sequence: CDR1 DFQATT, CDR2 SNEGSKA (reference sequence). Trimming stripped 5 bases from V and 0 bases from J, with 9 bases between. The CDR3 is CSAALVSTDTQYF. The CDR3 DNA sequence: TGCAGTGCTGCCCTGGTTAGCACAGATACGCAGTATTTT.

This clonotype was detected only a few times. The chain is built from TRBV20-1 and TRBJ2-4; tentative D call: TRBD1 (6 bases). CDR3 length: 13 amino acids. The germline V gene has CDR1 DFQATT and CDR2 SNEGSKA (reference sequence). With 6 bases removed from V and 9 bases from J, the gap between germline ends came to 18 bases. The CDR3 reads CSARGPAPAIQYF. CDR3 bases: TGCAGTGCCAGGGGTCCGGCCCCGGCCATTCAGTACTTC.

This clonotype was counted between two and nine times. J is TRBJ1-1 and V is TRBV20-1, with 9 bases lining up with TRBD1. V shed 4 bases and J 4 bases; nucleotides not matched to a gene: 7. Germline lookup yields CDR1 DFQATT and CDR2 SNEGSKA (reference sequence). The CDR3 totals 14 residues. The CDR3 spells CSATWTGAFTEAFF. The CDR3 region has the DNA TGCAGTGCTACCTGGACAGGGGCGTTCACTGAAGCTTTCTTT.

The J gene is TRBJ1-2, the V gene TRBV25-1, with D maybe TRBD1 (6 bases). Germline CDR1 MGHDK, CDR2 SYGVNS. This CDR3 is built from 15 residues. The V end was cut by 3 bases, the J end by 7 bases, with 18 bases between. The CDR3 bases are TGTGCCAGCAGTGAGTTACAGGGTTTGTCTCCTGGCTACACCTTC. Translation: CASSELQGLSPGYTF.

This clonotype was picked up a small number of times. J is TRBJ1-2 and V is TRBV27; D gene ambiguous. Germline CDR1 is MNHEY and CDR2 is SMNVEV (reference sequence). The ends were cut back, 2 bases at V and 3 bases at J, with 10 bases in the middle. The CDR3 has 14 residues. The CDR3: CASSLGPAYYGYTF. As DNA, the CDR3 is TGTGCCAGCAGTTTAGGGCCAGCATACTATGGCTACACCTTC.

CDR3 amino acids: CSASITSGRLDTQYF. DNA for the CDR3: TGCAGTGCTAGCATCACTAGCGGGAGATTGGATACGCAGTATTTT. The rearrangement uses TRBV20-1 and TRBJ2-3, with 11 bases identical to TRBD2. The junction had 8 bases not matched to a gene; V was cut back by 3 bases and J by 6 bases. Germline V CDR1 and CDR2: DFQATT, SNEGSKA (reference sequence). This CDR3 contains 15 residues.

The chain employs TRBV7-2 and TRBJ1-6; possibly TRBD1 for D (6 bases). The germline gives CDR1 SGHTA, CDR2 FQGNSA. CDR3 length: 17 residues. Trimming removed 2 bases at V and 7 bases at J, with 18 bases between. CDR3 sequence (DNA): TGTGCCAGCAGCTTACCCGGATCAGGGGTAAGCAATTCACCCCTCCACTTT. This translates into CASSLPGSGVSNSPLHF.

This clonotype occurred a few times. The chain employs TRBV5-1 and TRBJ1-4, with D tentatively TRBD1 (5 bases). The CDR3 covers 17 residues. Between the trimmed V and J ends, which lost 0 bases and 0 bases, there was a span of 12 bases. CDR1 and CDR2 from the germline V gene are SGHRS and YFSETQ. The CDR3 region is CASSLAGRGSTNEKLFF. CDR3 nucleotides: TGCGCCAGCAGCTTGGCCGGGAGGGGATCAACTAATGAAAAACTGTTTTTT.

V and J are TRBV9 and TRBJ2-1; tentative D call: TRBD2 (6 bases). Germline CDR1 is SGDLS and CDR2 is YYNGEE. This CDR3 has 17 residues. Deletions cut 4 bases from V and 7 bases from J, with 24 bases between. The CDR3, as DNA: TGTGCCAGCAGCCAAGACCTACTCAGCGTCGGGGGTAATGAGCAGTTCTTC. This sequence encodes CASSQDLLSVGGNEQFF.

This chain joins TRBV7-8 and TRBJ1-6; maybe TRBD1 (5 bases). The CDR3 runs to 16 residues. From germline, CDR1 is SGHVS and CDR2 FQNEAQ. The germline V and J ends were trimmed by 3 bases and 0 bases, with 9 bases remaining between them. CDR3 region: CASSFEGSSYNSPLHF. The CDR3 coding sequence is TGTGCCAGCAGCTTTGAGGGGAGCTCCTATAATTCACCCCTCCACTTT.

The V and J genes are TRBV7-9 and TRBJ1-1, with a possible D match to TRBD1 (6 bases). The CDR3 has 13 residues. Germline V gene sequence: CDR1 SEHNR, CDR2 FQNEAQ (reference sequence). The V gene lost 5 bases and the J gene lost 7 bases, with 14 bases spanning the gap. The CDR3 coding sequence is TGTGCCAGCAGCCAAGCGGGGGGGCGTGAAGCTTTCTTT. It encodes CASSQAGGREAFF.

The genes are TRBV5-1 and TRBJ1-1; 7 bases agree with TRBD1. Per germline, CDR1 SGHRS and CDR2 YFSETQ. The CDR3 runs 13 residues. Unmatched junction bases numbered 5, after V lost 4 bases and J lost 5 bases. CDR3 DNA sequence: TGCGCCAGCAGCACCCGACAGGGAACTGAAGCTTTCTTT. It codes for CASSTRQGTEAFF.

The chain uses TRBV20-1 and TRBJ2-7; D is perhaps TRBD2 (6 bases). From germline, CDR1 is DFQATT and CDR2 SNEGSKA (reference sequence). V was pared by 3 bases and J by 3 bases, with 15 bases between. The CDR3 spans 14 residues. The CDR3 nucleotides read TGCAGTGCTAGTTCTGCGGGGAAGAGCTACGAGCAGTACTTC. Translation gives CSASSAGKSYEQYF.

This clonotype turned up a few times. The rearrangement links TRBV20-1 to TRBJ2-1; tentatively, D is TRBD1 (5 bases). The V end was cut by 1 base, the J end by 7 bases, with 11 bases between. The CDR3 has 13 amino acids. Per germline, CDR1 DFQATT and CDR2 SNEGSKA (reference sequence). CDR3 nucleotide sequence: TGCAGTGCTAGAGGACAGTTGGTGAATGAGCAGTTCTTC. Protein: CSARGQLVNEQFF.

This sequence joins TRBV7-2 and TRBJ2-2, with D unclear. Trimming cost V 5 bases and J 6 bases, with 7 bases left between them. This CDR3 has 12 residues. CDR1 SGHTA and CDR2 FQGNSA come from the germline V gene. CDR3 residues: CASSKYSGELFF. CDR3 nucleotide sequence: TGTGCCAGCAGCAAATACTCCGGGGAGCTGTTTTTT.

This chain connects TRBV4-3 to TRBJ2-2; D is uncertain. V lost 4 bases and J lost 7, with 10 bases in between. The CDR3 runs to 13 residues. Germline loops: CDR1 LGHNA, CDR2 YSLEER. The CDR3 is CASSPGKIGELFF. The DNA for the CDR3 is TGCGCCAGCAGCCCCGGTAAAATCGGGGAGCTGTTTTTT.

The chain carries TRBV10-3 and TRBJ2-6; no definite D call. CDR3 length: 18 amino acids. V lost 3 bases, J lost 0 bases, and 15 bases lay in between. Germline V gene sequence: CDR1 ENHRY, CDR2 SYGVKD. DNA for the CDR3: TGTGCCATCAGTGAAACGTTCAGAAGGGCCTCTGGGGCCAACGTCCTGACTTTC. Translating gives CAISETFRRASGANVLTF.

This clonotype was observed a few times. The chain couples TRBV7-6 to TRBJ2-2; D is unresolved. Trimming pared 6 bases from V and 3 bases from J, leaving 11 bases between. Germline CDR1 and CDR2: SGHVS and FNYEAQ. There are 14 residues in the CDR3. CDR3 in DNA: TGTGCCAGCAGAACGAGCGTCTACACCGGGGAGCTGTTTTTT. Translation: CASRTSVYTGELFF.

This clonotype was detected a few times. The chain is built from TRBV5-1 and TRBJ1-1; D unclear. Between the trimmed V and J ends, which lost 0 bases and 4 bases, there was a span of 13 bases. The CDR3 is made up of 15 amino acids. Germline-derived CDR1 and CDR2 are SGHRS and YFSETQ. The CDR3 protein is CASSLEAGSITEAFF. CDR3 sequence (DNA): TGCGCCAGCAGCTTGGAGGCAGGCTCGATCACTGAAGCTTTCTTT.

This chain links TRBV24-1 with TRBJ2-3; 10 nucleotides match TRBD1. CDR1 KGHDR and CDR2 SFDVKD come from the germline V gene. Trimming cost V 9 bases and J 2 bases; bases outside gene matches: 7. CDR3 size: 15 residues. The CDR3: CATSPGQGNTDTQYF. Here the CDR3 DNA reads TGTGCCACCTCCCCGGGACAGGGGAACACAGATACGCAGTATTTT.

This clonotype was seen ten or more times. CDR3 DNA: TGTGCCATCAGTGATAGTATAGCCAAAAACATTCAGTACTTC. This sequence encodes CAISDSIAKNIQYF. The chain links TRBV10-3 to TRBJ2-4; D remains ambiguous. With 3 bases removed from V and 0 bases from J, the gap between germline ends came to 6 bases. This CDR3 is 14 amino acids long. CDR1 ENHRY and CDR2 SYGVKD come from the germline V gene.

The chain couples TRBV9 to TRBJ2-2, with 9 nucleotides matching TRBD2. The CDR3 sequence is 16 residues long. Trimming removed 3 bases from V and 4 bases from J; junction bases left unmatched: 7. CDR1 and CDR2 from the germline V gene are SGDLS and YYNGEE. CDR3 nucleotide sequence: TGTGCCAGCAGCGCCAGGTTTAGCGGGAGCACCGGGGAGCTGTTTTTT. Its translation is CASSARFSGSTGELFF.

Ten or more counts support this clonotype. The V and J genes are TRBV5-1 and TRBJ2-1; no reliable D call. This CDR3 has 13 amino acids. CDR1 SGHRS and CDR2 YFSETQ come from the germline V gene. Between the trimmed V and J ends, which lost 1 base and 10 bases, there was a span of 12 bases. The CDR3 loop is CASSLNGAPEQFF. CDR3 sequence (DNA): TGCGCCAGCAGCTTGAACGGTGCGCCAGAGCAGTTCTTC. Based on the CDR3 plus reference TRBV5-1 and TRBJ2-1, the full variable domain is KAGVTQTPRYLIKTRGQQVTLSCSPISGHRSVSWYQQTPGQGLQFLFEYFSETQRNKGNFPGRFSGRQFSNSRSEMNVSTLELGDSALYLCASSLNGAPEQFFGPGTRLTVL.

This sequence joins TRBV2 and TRBJ2-1; 8 bases are a match to TRBD1. Germline CDR1 reads SNHLY; CDR2 reads FYNNEI. The CDR3 has 14 amino acids. V lost 6 bases to trimming and J lost 3 bases; unmatched junction nucleotides: 4. The CDR3 DNA is TGTGCCAGCAGGGACAGGGACCGCTACAATGAGCAGTTCTTC. This codes for CASRDRDRYNEQFF.

This clonotype showed up many times. The rearrangement uses TRBV25-1 and TRBJ2-3; D could derive from TRBD1 or TRBD2 (5 bases each). The CDR3 totals 12 residues. Germline CDR1 is MGHDK and CDR2 is SYGVNS. The germline V and J ends were trimmed by 10 bases and 2 bases, with 10 bases remaining between them. The CDR3 nucleotides read TGTGCCACCGGGACCAACACAGATACGCAGTATTTT. Translated, it gives CATGTNTDTQYF. Looking up the rest from reference TRBV25-1 and TRBJ2-3 gives the full variable domain: EADIYQTPRYLVIGTGKKITLECSQTMGHDKMYWYQQDPGMELHLIHYSYGVNSTEKGDLSSESTVSRIRTEHFPLTLESARPSHTSQYLCATGTNTDTQYFGPGTRLTVL.

The chain employs TRBV12-3 or TRBV12-4 and TRBJ1-1; D is possibly TRBD1 (6 bases). Trimming stripped 5 bases from V and 1 base from J, with 14 bases between. CDR3 length: 15 residues. The CDR3 nucleotides read TGTGCCAGCAGTACGGCTTTGGGGGCGAACACTGAAGCTTTCTTT. Translation: CASSTALGANTEAFF.

CDR3 DNA: TGTGCCAGCAGCCCGGACTATTCGAACACCGGGGAGCTGTTTTTT. This encodes CASSPDYSNTGELFF. This rearrangement joins TRBV3-1 to TRBJ2-2, with a possible D match to TRBD2 (6 bases). The CDR3 extends over 15 amino acids. Trimming removed 4 bases from V and 0 bases from J, with 9 bases in between. Germline V gene sequence: CDR1 LGHDT, CDR2 YNNKEL (reference sequence).